The entry below describes one T cell receptor (beta chain). Its specificity is unknown. The length of the CDR3 is 12 residues. Trimming removed 4 bases from V and 5 bases from J, with 8 bases in between. CDR1 is SGHRS and CDR2 is YFSETQ in the germline V gene. This record comes from a study of CD8 T cells in Susac syndrome. Study-level results: Only a relatively small number of individuals were included in the TCR sequencing and HLA analysis.

cDNA came from about 0.5 to 1 ug RNA primed by random hexamers. A multiplex approach, immunoSEQ multiplex PCR, amplified TCR beta CDR3 across 54 Vbeta and 13 Jbeta. TCRdb processed the immunoSEQ multiplex PCR reads anew with MiXCR; each CDR3 protein has one entry. The data contain around 150,000 distinct CDR3 sequences, 94% of them singletons. The sample comprised CD4+ T cells from PBMCs. The source is a human donor with multiple sclerosis. The chain joins TRBV5-1 to TRBJ2-3; D unclear. The CDR3 DNA reads TGCGCCAGCAGCGTCCAGCGAGATACGCAGTATTTT. It translates to CASSVQRDTQYF.